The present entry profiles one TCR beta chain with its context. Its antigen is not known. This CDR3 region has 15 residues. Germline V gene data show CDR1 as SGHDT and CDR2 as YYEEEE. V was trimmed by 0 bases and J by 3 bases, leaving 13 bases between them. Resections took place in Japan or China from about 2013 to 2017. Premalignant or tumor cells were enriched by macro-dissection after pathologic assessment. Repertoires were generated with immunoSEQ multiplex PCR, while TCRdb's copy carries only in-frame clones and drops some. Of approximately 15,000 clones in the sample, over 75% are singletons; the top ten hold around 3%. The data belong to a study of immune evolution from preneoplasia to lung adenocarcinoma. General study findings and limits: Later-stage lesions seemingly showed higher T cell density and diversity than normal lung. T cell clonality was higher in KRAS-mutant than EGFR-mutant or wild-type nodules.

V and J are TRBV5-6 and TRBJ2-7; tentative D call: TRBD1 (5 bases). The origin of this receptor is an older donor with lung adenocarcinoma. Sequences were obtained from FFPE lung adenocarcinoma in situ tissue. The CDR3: CASSLGPAGNYEQYF. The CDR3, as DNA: TGTGCCAGCAGCTTGGGGCCCGCAGGGAACTACGAGCAGTACTTC.